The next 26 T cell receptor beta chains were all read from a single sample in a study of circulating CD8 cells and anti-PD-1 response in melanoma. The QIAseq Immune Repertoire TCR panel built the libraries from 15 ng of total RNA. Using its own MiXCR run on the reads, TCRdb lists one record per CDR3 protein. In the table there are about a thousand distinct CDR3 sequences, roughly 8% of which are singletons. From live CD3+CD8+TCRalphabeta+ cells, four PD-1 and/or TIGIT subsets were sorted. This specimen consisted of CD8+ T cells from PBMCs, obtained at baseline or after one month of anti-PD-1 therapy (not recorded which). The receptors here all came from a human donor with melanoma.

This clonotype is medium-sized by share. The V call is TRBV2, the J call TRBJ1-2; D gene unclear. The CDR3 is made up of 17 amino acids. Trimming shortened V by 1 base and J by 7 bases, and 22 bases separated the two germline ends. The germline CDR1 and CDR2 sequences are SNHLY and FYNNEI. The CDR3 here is CASSEVLPAGRVGGYTF. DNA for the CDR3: TGTGCCAGCAGTGAAGTCTTACCGGCCGGGAGGGTTGGTGGCTACACCTTC.

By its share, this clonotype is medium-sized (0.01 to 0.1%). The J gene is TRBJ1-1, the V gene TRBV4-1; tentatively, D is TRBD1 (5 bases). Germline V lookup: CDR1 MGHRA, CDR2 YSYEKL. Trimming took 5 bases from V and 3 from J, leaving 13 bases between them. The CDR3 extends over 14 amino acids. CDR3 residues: CASSTAVGDTEAFF. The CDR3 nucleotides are TGCGCCAGCAGCACCGCGGTGGGGGACACTGAAGCTTTCTTT.

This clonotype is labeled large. CDR3 bases: TGTGCCAGCAGTTTAGTTTCGTTGGGACAGGGGGTCGGCTACACCTTC. It codes for CASSLVSLGQGVGYTF. V gene TRBV28 combines with J gene TRBJ1-2; TRBD1 matches at 11 bases. Germline trimming cut 2 bases from V and 8 bases from J; bases unmatched to any gene: 10. Germline CDR1 and CDR2: MDHEN and SYDVKM. This CDR3 spans 16 amino acids.

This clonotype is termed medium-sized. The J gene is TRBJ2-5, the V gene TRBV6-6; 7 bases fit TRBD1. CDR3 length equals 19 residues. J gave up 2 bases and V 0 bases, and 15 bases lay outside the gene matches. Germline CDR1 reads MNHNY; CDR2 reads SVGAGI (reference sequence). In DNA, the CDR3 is TGTGCCAGCAGTTACTCAAGGGGCCTAAGAGGGGGCCAACAAGAGACCCAGTACTTC. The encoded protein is CASSYSRGLRGGQQETQYF.

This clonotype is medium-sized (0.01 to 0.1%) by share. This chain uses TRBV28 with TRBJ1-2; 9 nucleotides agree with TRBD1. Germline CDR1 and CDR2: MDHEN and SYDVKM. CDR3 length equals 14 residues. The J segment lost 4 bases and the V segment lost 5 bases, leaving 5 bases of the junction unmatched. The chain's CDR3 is CASSVQGALYGYTF. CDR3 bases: TGTGCCAGCAGTGTACAGGGGGCACTCTATGGCTACACCTTC.

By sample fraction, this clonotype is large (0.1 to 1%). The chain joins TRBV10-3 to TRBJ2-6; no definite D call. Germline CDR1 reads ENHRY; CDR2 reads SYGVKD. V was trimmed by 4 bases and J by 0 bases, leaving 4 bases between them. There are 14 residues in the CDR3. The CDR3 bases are TGTGCCATCAGTGGAGGCTCTGGGGCCAACGTCCTGACTTTC. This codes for CAISGGSGANVLTF.

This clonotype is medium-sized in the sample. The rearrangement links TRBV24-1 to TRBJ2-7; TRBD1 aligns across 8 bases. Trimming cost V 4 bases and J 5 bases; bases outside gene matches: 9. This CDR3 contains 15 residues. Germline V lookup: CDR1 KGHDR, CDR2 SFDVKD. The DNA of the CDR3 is TGTGCCACCAGTGACCCCGGACAGGGTGTTAACGAGCAGTACTTC. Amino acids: CATSDPGQGVNEQYF.

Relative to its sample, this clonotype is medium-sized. The CDR3 DNA reads as TGTGCCAGCAGTTTAGGGCTGACACCGCAGTTCTTC. Residues: CASSLGLTPQFF. This chain connects TRBV12-3 or TRBV12-4 to TRBJ2-1; no firm D call. This CDR3 region has 12 residues. The V and J ends lost 1 base and 12 bases respectively, with 10 bases between them.

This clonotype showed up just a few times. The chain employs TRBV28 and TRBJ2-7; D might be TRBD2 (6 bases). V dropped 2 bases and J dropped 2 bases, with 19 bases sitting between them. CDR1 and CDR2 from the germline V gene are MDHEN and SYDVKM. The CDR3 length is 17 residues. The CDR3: CASSLPGWGGATYEQYF. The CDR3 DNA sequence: TGTGCCAGCAGTTTACCCGGTTGGGGCGGGGCCACCTACGAGCAGTACTTC.

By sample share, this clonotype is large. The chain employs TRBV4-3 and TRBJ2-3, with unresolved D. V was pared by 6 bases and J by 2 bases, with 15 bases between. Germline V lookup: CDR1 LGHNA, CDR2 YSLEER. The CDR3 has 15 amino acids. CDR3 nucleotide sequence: TGCGCCAGCAGTCGGACCATAACCCCCACAGATACGCAGTATTTT. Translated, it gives CASSRTITPTDTQYF.

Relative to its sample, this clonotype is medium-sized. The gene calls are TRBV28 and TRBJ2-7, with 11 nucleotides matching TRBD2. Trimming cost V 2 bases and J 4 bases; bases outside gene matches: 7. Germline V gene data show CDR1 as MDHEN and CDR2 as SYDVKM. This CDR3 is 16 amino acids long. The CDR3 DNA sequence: TGTGCCAGCAGTTTACAGACTAGCGGGATCCCGTACGAGCAGTACTTC. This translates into CASSLQTSGIPYEQYF.

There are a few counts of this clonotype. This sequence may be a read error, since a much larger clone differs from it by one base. In DNA, the CDR3 is TGTGCCAGCAGCAACAGGAGAGCCAATGAGCAGTTCTTC. Amino acid sequence: CASSNRRANEQFF. The J gene is TRBJ2-1, the V gene TRBV9; tentative D call: TRBD1 (5 bases). Germline CDR1 is SGDLS and CDR2 is YYNGEE. Trimming stripped 4 bases from V and 6 bases from J, with 11 bases between. CDR3 length: 13 amino acids.

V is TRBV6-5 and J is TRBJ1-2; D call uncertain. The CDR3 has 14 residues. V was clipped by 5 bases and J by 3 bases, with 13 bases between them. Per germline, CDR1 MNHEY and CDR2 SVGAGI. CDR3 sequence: CASSPHGVYYGYTF. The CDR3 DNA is TGTGCCAGCAGTCCACACGGCGTCTACTATGGCTACACCTTC.

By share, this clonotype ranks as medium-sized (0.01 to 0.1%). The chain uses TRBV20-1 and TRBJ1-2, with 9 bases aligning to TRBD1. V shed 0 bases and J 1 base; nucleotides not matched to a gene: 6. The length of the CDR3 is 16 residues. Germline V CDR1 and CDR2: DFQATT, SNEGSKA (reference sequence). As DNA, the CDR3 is TGCAGTGCTAGAGATCAGGGGACAGGGTTTAACTATGGCTACACCTTC. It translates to CSARDQGTGFNYGYTF.

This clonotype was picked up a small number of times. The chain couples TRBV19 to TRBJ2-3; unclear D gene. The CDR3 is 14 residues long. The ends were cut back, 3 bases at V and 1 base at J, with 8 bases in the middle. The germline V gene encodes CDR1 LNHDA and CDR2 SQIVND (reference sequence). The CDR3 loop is CASSMGKRTDTQYF. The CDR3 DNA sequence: TGTGCCAGTAGTATGGGCAAGCGCACAGATACGCAGTATTTT.

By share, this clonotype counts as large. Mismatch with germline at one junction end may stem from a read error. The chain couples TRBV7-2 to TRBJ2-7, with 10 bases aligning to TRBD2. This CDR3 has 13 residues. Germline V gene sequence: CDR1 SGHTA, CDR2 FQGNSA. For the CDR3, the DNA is TGTGCCAGCAGCTTACTAGCGGGGGCCTCCCGGTCTTTT. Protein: CASSLLAGASRSF.

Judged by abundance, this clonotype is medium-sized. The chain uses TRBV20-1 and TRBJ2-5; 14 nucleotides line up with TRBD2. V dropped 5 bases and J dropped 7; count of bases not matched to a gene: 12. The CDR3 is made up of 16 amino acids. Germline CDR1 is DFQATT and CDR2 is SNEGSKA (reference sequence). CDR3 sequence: CSAPGLAGDVPRTQYF. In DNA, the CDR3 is TGCAGTGCTCCGGGACTAGCGGGAGACGTACCTAGGACCCAGTACTTC.

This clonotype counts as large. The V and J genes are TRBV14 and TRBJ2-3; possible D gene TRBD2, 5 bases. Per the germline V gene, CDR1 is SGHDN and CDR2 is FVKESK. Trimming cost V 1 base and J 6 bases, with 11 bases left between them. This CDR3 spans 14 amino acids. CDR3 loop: CASSQAPEGDTQYF. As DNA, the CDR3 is TGTGCCAGCAGCCAAGCCCCCGAGGGCGATACGCAGTATTTT.

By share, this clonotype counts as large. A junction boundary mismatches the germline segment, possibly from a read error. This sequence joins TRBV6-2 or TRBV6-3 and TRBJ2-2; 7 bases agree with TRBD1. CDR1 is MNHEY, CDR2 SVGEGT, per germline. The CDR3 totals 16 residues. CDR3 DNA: TGTGCCAGCACTTACCGTCGGGACAGGAACACCGGGGAGCTGTTTTTT. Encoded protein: CASTYRRDRNTGELFF.

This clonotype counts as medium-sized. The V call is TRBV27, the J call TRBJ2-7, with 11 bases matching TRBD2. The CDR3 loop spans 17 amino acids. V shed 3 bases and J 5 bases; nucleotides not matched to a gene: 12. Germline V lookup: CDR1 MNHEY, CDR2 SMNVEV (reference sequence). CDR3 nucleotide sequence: TGTGCCAGCAGTTTGCAGGTAGCGGGGGGGCAACAAGACGAGCAGTACTTC. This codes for CASSLQVAGGQQDEQYF.

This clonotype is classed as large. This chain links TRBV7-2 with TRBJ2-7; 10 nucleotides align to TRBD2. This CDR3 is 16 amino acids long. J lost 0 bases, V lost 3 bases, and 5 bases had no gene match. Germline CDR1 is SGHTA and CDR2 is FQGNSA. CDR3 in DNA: TGTGCCAGCAGCTTGACGGGACTAGCGTACTCCTACGAGCAGTACTTC. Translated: CASSLTGLAYSYEQYF.

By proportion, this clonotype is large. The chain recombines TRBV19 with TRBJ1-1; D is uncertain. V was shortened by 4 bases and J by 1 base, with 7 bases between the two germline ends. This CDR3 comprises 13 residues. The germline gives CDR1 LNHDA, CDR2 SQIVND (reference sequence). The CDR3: CASSNRPNTEAFF. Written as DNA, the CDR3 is TGTGCCAGTAGTAACAGACCGAACACTGAAGCTTTCTTT.

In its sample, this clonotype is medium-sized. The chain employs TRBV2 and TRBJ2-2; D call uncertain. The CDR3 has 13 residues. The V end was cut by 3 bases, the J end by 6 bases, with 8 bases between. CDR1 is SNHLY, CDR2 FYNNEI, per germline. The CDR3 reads CASSDEVAGELFF. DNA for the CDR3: TGTGCCAGCAGTGACGAAGTGGCCGGGGAGCTGTTTTTT.

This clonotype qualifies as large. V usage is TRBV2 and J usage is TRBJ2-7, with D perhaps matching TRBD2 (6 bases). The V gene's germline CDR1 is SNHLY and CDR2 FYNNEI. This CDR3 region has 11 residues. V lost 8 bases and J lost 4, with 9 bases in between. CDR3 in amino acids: CASLGGYEQYF. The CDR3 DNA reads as TGTGCCAGCCTGGGGGGATACGAGCAGTACTTC.

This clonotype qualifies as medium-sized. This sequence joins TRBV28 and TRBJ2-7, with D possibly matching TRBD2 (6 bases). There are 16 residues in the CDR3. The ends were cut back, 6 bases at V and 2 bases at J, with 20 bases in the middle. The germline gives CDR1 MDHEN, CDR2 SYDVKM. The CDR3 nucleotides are TGTGCCAGCAGCACCGGGAGCACCTATAGGACCTACGAGCAGTACTTC. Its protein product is CASSTGSTYRTYEQYF.

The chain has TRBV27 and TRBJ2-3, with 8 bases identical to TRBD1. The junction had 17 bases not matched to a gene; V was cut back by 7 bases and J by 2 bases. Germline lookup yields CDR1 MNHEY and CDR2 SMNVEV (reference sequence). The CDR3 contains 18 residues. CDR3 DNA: TGTGCCAGCACCCCGGGACAGGTTACCCTCCCCGACACAGATACGCAGTATTTT. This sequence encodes CASTPGQVTLPDTDTQYF.